Listed below are T cell receptor beta chains from one sample, sequenced in a study of shared T cell receptors in the human thymus. TCRdb's copy holds only in-frame clones and misses some; the assay was immunoSEQ multiplex PCR. The repertoire holds some 660,000 clones, with more than 70% as singletons. The same specimen was also included in a second study, on human thymus T cells.

Sequenced material: thymocytes. The origin of the receptors is a boy under two years old with a congenital heart defect. CDR3s include the opening cysteine and the closing phenylalanine or tryptophan. The D gene is left open where the match is weak. The size of a clone is reported for some rows only, either as once, few or many, or as a class for expanded clones.

v_call	d_call	clone_size	j_call	cdr3_nt	cdr3_aa
TRBV21-1	.	once	TRBJ2-7	TGTGCCAGCAGGACAAACGAGCAGTACTTC	CASRTNEQYF
TRBV19	TRBD1	.	TRBJ1-5	TGTGCCAGTAGTAGGGACAGGGCAATTAGCAATCAGCCCCAGCATTTT	CASSRDRAISNQPQHF
TRBV28	.	.	TRBJ2-1	TGTGCCAGCAGTTTACCCGTGCTAGACGCCTATGAGCAGTTCTTC	CASSLPVLDAYEQFF
TRBV4-1	.	.	TRBJ2-1	TGCGCCAGCAGCCAAGATGGGGGGGGGCTGTGGCTCAATGAGCAGTTCTTC	CASSQDGGGLWLNEQFF
TRBV6-6	.	.	TRBJ1-4	TGTGCCAGCAGAGGGGCCCCCTTAACTAATGAAAAACTGTTTTTT	CASRGAPLTNEKLFF
TRBV27	.	.	TRBJ2-7	TGTGCCAGCAGTTTATACACTAGGGGGTCCTACGAGCAGTACTTC	CASSLYTRGSYEQYF
TRBV7-9	.	.	TRBJ1-1	TGTGCCAGCAGCTTAGCGGAGGGGGGGACCACTGAAGCTTTCTTT	CASSLAEGGTTEAFF
TRBV9	TRBD2	.	TRBJ2-6	TGTGCCAGCAGCGTAGTTCCCCCTAGCGGGGGTCCAGGGGCCAACGTCCTGACTTTC	CASSVVPPSGGPGANVLTF
TRBV2	.	.	TRBJ1-1	TGTGCCAGCAGTGAAGGGACGGGGGGGAGGAACACTGAAGCTTTCTTT	CASSEGTGGRNTEAFF
TRBV4-3	.	once	TRBJ1-2	TGCGCCAGCAGCCCACCCCACAGGGATTTCGACTATGGCTACACCTTC	CASSPPHRDFDYGYTF
TRBV5-6	.	.	TRBJ1-3	TGTGCCAGCGCCTCGGGTGAGAGAAACACCATATATTTT	CASASGERNTIYF
TRBV27	TRBD1	.	TRBJ2-3	TGTGCCAGCAGTTTAAACAGGGGGTCCTCAGATACGCAGTATTTT	CASSLNRGSSDTQYF
TRBV7-2	.	.	TRBJ2-7	TGTGCCAGCAGCTCGATCAGGGGACATGACTTACGAAAGCAGTACTTC	CASSSIRGHDLRKQYF
TRBV4-2	TRBD1	.	TRBJ1-5	TGTGCCAGCAGCCAAGTAGGGGGCAGGGAGGGCAATCAGCCCCAGCATTTT	CASSQVGGREGNQPQHF
TRBV4-2	.	.	TRBJ2-3	TGTGCCAGCAGCCAAGGTCCCGACAACCCCTATGTCGCAGATACGCAGTATTTT	CASSQGPDNPYVADTQYF
TRBV2	TRBD1	.	TRBJ2-7	TGTGCCAGCAGTCCGGGGACAGGGAGATCCTACGAGCAGTACTTC	CASSPGTGRSYEQYF
TRBV19	TRBD1	.	TRBJ2-7	TGTGCCAGTAGTATAGTGTTAATCCCGACAGGGGGCGGCTCCTACGAGCAGTACTTC	CASSIVLIPTGGGSYEQYF
TRBV14	.	once	TRBJ2-7	TGTGCCAGCAGCCAAGATAGGACATCCTACGAGCAGTACTTC	CASSQDRTSYEQYF
TRBV5-4	TRBD2	.	TRBJ2-3	TGTGCCAGCAGCTTAGCGGGGGCCGCGGCGACGCAGTATTTT	CASSLAGAAATQYF
TRBV14	TRBD1	.	TRBJ1-1	TGTGCCAGCAGCAACAGGACAGGGGGCTTTTTGAACACTGAAGCTTTCTTT	CASSNRTGGFLNTEAFF
TRBV6-1	.	.	TRBJ1-6	TGTGCCAGCAGTGAAGCCGGGACAAGGAACAGCCTAAATTCACCCCTCCACTTT	CASSEAGTRNSLNSPLHF
TRBV4-1	.	.	TRBJ1-1	TGCGCCAGCAGCCAAGACCCTATACAGGGTTGCACTGAAGCTTTCTTT	CASSQDPIQGCTEAFF
TRBV25-1	.	few	TRBJ1-1	TGTGCCAGCAGTACAGTGAACACTGAAGCTTTCTTT	CASSTVNTEAFF
TRBV14	TRBD1	.	TRBJ1-6	TGTGCCAGCAGACTGCAATCAGGGGGACGTTCACCCCTCCACTTT	CASRLQSGGRSPLHF
TRBV9	TRBD1	.	TRBJ2-7	TGTGCCAGCAGCGGACCGCCGGGACAGGGCTACGAGCAGTACTTC	CASSGPPGQGYEQYF
TRBV18	TRBD1	few	TRBJ2-1	TGTGCCAGCTCACCTGACAGGGACCATGAGCAGTTCTTC	CASSPDRDHEQFF
TRBV28	.	.	TRBJ2-7	TGTGCCAGCAGCTGCGCGATTTCGGACAGAACCTACGAGCAGTACTTC	CASSCAISDRTYEQYF
TRBV6-5	.	.	TRBJ2-1	TGTGCCAGCAGTTGTACTACTGCCGGGGGGCATGAGCAGTTCTTC	CASSCTTAGGHEQFF
TRBV27	TRBD2	once	TRBJ2-7	TGTGCCAGCAGTTTAGGGTCGACTAGCGGGACCCTCTACGAGCAGTACTTC	CASSLGSTSGTLYEQYF
TRBV10-3	.	.	TRBJ2-7	TGTGCCATCAGTACTCAAGCGGGACACCGGCCCTACGAGCAGTACTTC	CAISTQAGHRPYEQYF
TRBV19	.	few	TRBJ1-2	TGTGCCAGTAGTATAGACCAGAGCGCCTACACCTTC	CASSIDQSAYTF
TRBV28	.	.	TRBJ1-5	TGTGCCAGCAGAAAAGGGGTGAGACGTCAGCCCCAGCATTTT	CASRKGVRRQPQHF
TRBV5-6	.	.	TRBJ1-1	TGTGCCAGCAGCTTCAAAGGGAGGGTTGGAGGGGACACTGAAGCTTTCTTT	CASSFKGRVGGDTEAFF
TRBV2	.	.	TRBJ2-3	TGTGCCAGCAGCGGACACTGGTCCTCCACAGATACGCAGTATTTT	CASSGHWSSTDTQYF
TRBV29-1	.	.	TRBJ2-3	TGCAGCGTTGGGGCGCCCCGAGGACAAGGACCCACAGATACGCAGTATTTT	CSVGAPRGQGPTDTQYF
TRBV27	.	once	TRBJ1-5	TGTGCCAGCAGTCCTCGGGGGGGTAATCAGCCCCAGCATTTT	CASSPRGGNQPQHF
TRBV6-6	TRBD1	.	TRBJ2-7	TGTGCCAGCAGTGGCAGGGGACAGGGTTACTACGAGCAGTACTTC	CASSGRGQGYYEQYF
TRBV15	.	.	TRBJ2-2	TGTGCCACCAGCGGACGTGGAGGGAGAAGGACCGGGGAGCTGTTTTTT	CATSGRGGRRTGELFF
TRBV6-1	TRBD1	.	TRBJ1-1	TGTGCCAGCAGTGACACTAGGGACAGACAATGTTCGGACACTGAAGCTTTCTTT	CASSDTRDRQCSDTEAFF
TRBV14	TRBD2	.	TRBJ2-3	TGTGCCAGCAGCCAACACCGACTAGCGGGGGCCACAGATACGCAGTATTTT	CASSQHRLAGATDTQYF
TRBV2	.	.	TRBJ2-7	TGTGCCAGCAGTGCCTCCGCTAGCGTACGACCCTACGAGCAGTACTTC	CASSASASVRPYEQYF
TRBV9	TRBD2	.	TRBJ2-1	TGTGCCAGCAGCCAGGACATCACTAGCGGGGTCGACAATGAGCAGTTCTTC	CASSQDITSGVDNEQFF
TRBV28	.	.	TRBJ1-5	TGTGCCGTATCGAGGGCTGGGAGCAATCAGCCCCAGCATTTT	CAVSRAGSNQPQHF
TRBV4-1	.	.	TRBJ1-6	TGCGCCAGCAGCCGCGCCACGGATTCACCCCTCCACTTT	CASSRATDSPLHF
TRBV27	TRBD1	once	TRBJ2-7	TGTGCCAGCAGTTCCCGGGACAGGGTTTTGGAGCAGTACTTC	CASSSRDRVLEQYF
TRBV29-1	TRBD1	.	TRBJ1-2	TGCAGCGTTAATAAAAGAACAGGGGACGACTATGGCTACACCTTC	CSVNKRTGDDYGYTF
TRBV28	.	.	TRBJ1-6	TGTGCCAGCAGTTTGTCAGGGGCATATAATTCACCCCTCCACTTT	CASSLSGAYNSPLHF
TRBV28	TRBD1	.	TRBJ1-2	TGTGCCAGCAGTTTCCGGACAGGGGGCAACTATGGCTACACCTTC	CASSFRTGGNYGYTF
TRBV5-4	TRBD2	.	TRBJ2-7	TGTGCCAGCAGCTTGACTAGCGGGACCTACGAGCAGTACTTC	CASSLTSGTYEQYF
TRBV5-1	.	.	TRBJ2-5	TGCGCCAGCTCCCCCCCGGAGGGGGCTTATCAAGAGACCCAGTACTTC	CASSPPEGAYQETQYF
TRBV5-1	.	.	TRBJ1-2	TGCGCCAGCAGCTTGGACAGATCCTATGGCTACACCTTC	CASSLDRSYGYTF
TRBV5-1	TRBD1	.	TRBJ1-2	TGCGCCAGCAGCTTGACCGGGACAGGGGGCTTTGTCTATGGCTACACCTTC	CASSLTGTGGFVYGYTF
TRBV6-4	TRBD2	.	TRBJ2-1	TGTGCCAGCAGTGACCCGATCATAGCGGGCCTCTACAATGAGCAGTTCTTC	CASSDPIIAGLYNEQFF
TRBV10-1	TRBD2	.	TRBJ2-1	TGCGCCAGCAGTGAAGAGGGCAGCGGGATCTTCTTC	CASSEEGSGIFF
TRBV9	.	.	TRBJ2-5	TGTGCCAGCAGCGGGGAGACCCAAGAGACCCAGTACTTC	CASSGETQETQYF
TRBV30	.	.	TRBJ2-3	TGTGCCTGGAGTGCAAAGCCCAGCGTCGGGACAGATACGCAGTATTTT	CAWSAKPSVGTDTQYF
TRBV5-1	.	.	TRBJ1-1	TGCGCCAGCAGCTTTGGTAATTCGGCGCGGAAGAACACTGAAGCTTTCTTT	CASSFGNSARKNTEAFF
TRBV19	.	.	TRBJ1-6	TGTGCCAGTAGTACTTCCAGGCTGGCCTATAATTCACCCCTCCACTTT	CASSTSRLAYNSPLHF